This entry features one T cell receptor beta chain sequence. Produced via immunoSEQ multiplex PCR; TCRdb's table is partial and in-frame only. This repertoire shows approximately 85,000 clones, roughly nine tenths found once; its top ten account for roughly 2.3%. This specimen belongs to a study of blood T cell repertoires in COVID-19. At the level of the study: Researchers got acute and convalescent COVID-19 samples from the United States, Italy and Spain.

The length of the CDR3 is 13 residues. Germline V gives CDR1 WSHSY, CDR2 SAAADI. The V gene lost 3 bases and the J gene lost 7 bases, with 12 bases spanning the gap. The TCR originated in a man aged 45-60 years with acute or convalescent COVID-19. The sample consisted of peripheral blood. The chain employs TRBV10-2 and TRBJ1-1, with D perhaps TRBD1 (5 bases). The CDR3 loop reads CASSDGRGVEAFF. The CDR3 region has the DNA TGCGCCAGCAGTGATGGTCGGGGGGTTGAAGCTTTCTTT.